This paragraph covers one T cell receptor (beta chain) sequence. Its matching antigen is unknown. The sample belongs to a study of shared clonotypes between healthy human individuals. General study findings and limits: Sequencing depth was predicted to influence how clonotypes are shared among donors.

The repertoire was sequenced with immunoSEQ multiplex PCR; TCRdb's copy has only in-frame clones and lacks some. This table has over 2,000,000 clones, about 94% appearing once. CD45RO-negative, CCR7-positively selected cells formed the naive CD8 fraction, excluding terminally differentiated effector memory CD45RA+ cells. Donation came from healthy HIV-negative adults that had no recent acute infections or vaccinations. Trimming cost V 0 bases and J 4 bases, with 22 bases left between them. The CDR3 has 18 amino acids. Per the germline V gene, CDR1 is SGDLS and CDR2 is YYNGEE. The clonotype originates from a man aged 18 to 30 in good health. Some clones in this sample may be carry-over from other donors' samples. What was sequenced was naive CD8+ T cells from PBMCs. The rearrangement links TRBV9 to TRBJ1-1, with D tentatively TRBD1 (5 bases). CDR3 nucleotides: TGTGCCAGCAGCGTAGCTACGGGAGTGGCAGGGTCGGCCACTGAAGCTTTCTTT. It is translated as CASSVATGVAGSATEAFF. Combining the CDR3 with reference TRBV9 and TRBJ1-1 gives the whole variable domain DSGVTQTPKHLITATGQRVTLRCSPRSGDLSVYWYQQSLDQGLQFLIQYYNGEERAKGNILERFSAQQFPDLHSELNLSSLELGDSALYFCASSVATGVAGSATEAFFGQGTRLTVV.